Shown below are 28 T cell receptor beta chains from a single sample sequenced in a study of graft-versus-host responses after intestinal transplantation. Clones were read by immunoSEQ multiplex PCR, and TCRdb kept only the in-frame ones, dropping some. The sample lists about 97,000 clones; 90% were seen once. The starting material was PBMCs, obtained about 450 days after intestinal transplant. Receptors were obtained from a human patient who received an intestinal transplant, so some T cells may come from the graft donor.

V is TRBV7-9 and J is TRBJ2-1; TRBD2 is a possible D gene (5 bases). The CDR3 runs to 16 residues. Germline V gives CDR1 SEHNR, CDR2 FQNEAQ (reference sequence). Trimming cost V 2 bases and J 10 bases, with 21 bases left between them. The CDR3 bases are TGTGCCAGCAGCTTACAGTCGGGCGGGTTAATACGGGAGCAGTTCTTC. Amino acid sequence: CASSLQSGGLIREQFF.

The V gene is TRBV5-6, the J gene TRBJ2-5, with TRBD2 matching 7 bases. Germline-derived CDR1 and CDR2 are SGHDT and YYEEEE. This CDR3 spans 15 amino acids. The J segment lost 1 base and the V segment lost 2 bases, leaving 5 bases of the junction unmatched. The CDR3 DNA sequence: TGTGCCAGCAGCTTCGATAGCGGGCCCCAAGAGACCCAGTACTTC. It specifies CASSFDSGPQETQYF.

The table lists this clone with a count of one. The chain uses TRBV10-1 and TRBJ1-1; no clear D. The CDR3 is made up of 13 amino acids. Trimming cost V 6 bases and J 1 base, with 9 bases left between them. Looked up from germline, CDR1 is WNHNN and CDR2 is SYGVQD (reference sequence). CDR3: CASRTNPNTEAFF. CDR3 coding DNA: TGCGCCAGCAGAACCAACCCGAACACTGAAGCTTTCTTT.

For this clone: A read error may account for a junction end that differs from germline. The chain carries TRBV7-9 and TRBJ2-7; 7 bases fit TRBD1. The V gene's germline CDR1 is SEHNR and CDR2 FQNEAQ (reference sequence). The CDR3 runs to 17 residues. DNA of the CDR3: TGTGTCAGCAGCTTAAGTTCGCCGCGACAGGGCGGGTACGAGCAGTACTTC. Amino acids: CVSSLSSPRQGGYEQYF.

This clone was detected only once. The CDR3 loop is CASSPGTAPNYGYTF. CDR3 DNA: TGCGCCAGCAGCCCAGGGACAGCTCCTAACTATGGCTACACCTTC. The chain recombines TRBV5-1 with TRBJ1-2, with TRBD1 identical over 7 bases. V was clipped by 4 bases and J by 0 bases; unmatched bases: 6. Germline CDR1 and CDR2: SGHRS and YFSETQ. The CDR3 covers 15 residues.

V and J are TRBV29-1 and TRBJ2-2; D not certain. Trimming took 3 bases from V and 1 from J, leaving 6 bases between them. The CDR3 is 13 amino acids. CDR1 is SQVTM and CDR2 is ANQGSEA in the germline V gene. The chain's CDR3 is CSVDSGNTGELFF. The CDR3 region has the DNA TGCAGCGTTGACTCCGGGAACACCGGGGAGCTGTTTTTT.

The chain recombines TRBV4-1 with TRBJ2-1, with a possible D match to TRBD2 (6 bases). The germline V gene has CDR1 MGHRA and CDR2 YSYEKL. This CDR3 has 14 residues. Trimming took off 4 bases at V and 9 bases at J, with 16 bases between the two ends. As DNA, the CDR3 is TGCGCCAGCAGCCCGGGAGCAACTATGAGTGAGCAGTTCTTC. This translates into CASSPGATMSEQFF.

The CDR3 DNA follows: TGTGCCAGCGACGACAGGGGACCGAGGCAGGGCACTGAAGCTTTCTTT. Its translation: CASDDRGPRQGTEAFF. The chain is built from TRBV27 and TRBJ1-1; 8 positions agree with TRBD1. J gave up 4 bases and V 8 bases, and 15 bases lay outside the gene matches. CDR1 and CDR2 from the germline V gene are MNHEY and SMNVEV (reference sequence). The CDR3 has 16 amino acids.

The V gene is TRBV5-8, the J gene TRBJ2-3, with 7 positions matching TRBD2. Trimming took 2 bases from V and 11 from J; bases not matched to a gene: 11. This CDR3 comprises 14 residues. Per germline, CDR1 SGHTS and CDR2 YDEGEE. The CDR3 sequence: CASSFGDYELGQYF. The CDR3 nucleotides are TGTGCCAGCAGCTTCGGGGACTACGAACTCGGGCAGTATTTT.

V gene TRBV9 combines with J gene TRBJ2-7; D is perhaps TRBD1 or TRBD2 (5 bases each). Germline V gene data show CDR1 as SGDLS and CDR2 as YYNGEE. With 0 bases removed from V and 6 bases from J, the gap between germline ends came to 10 bases. The CDR3 extends over 13 amino acids. CDR3 protein: CASSVGDQSEQYF. Here the CDR3 DNA reads TGTGCCAGCAGCGTAGGGGACCAGTCCGAGCAGTACTTC.

The rearrangement joins TRBV18 to TRBJ1-1; 10 bases line up with TRBD1. The CDR3 has 15 amino acids. Germline CDR1 KGHSH, CDR2 LQKENI. The ends lost 8 bases at V and 4 bases at J; junction bases unmatched: 10. The CDR3 spells CASLPGQGIVTEAFF. CDR3 sequence (DNA): TGTGCCAGCCTCCCGGGACAGGGGATTGTCACTGAAGCTTTCTTT. The full variable domain, in which reference TRBV18 and TRBJ1-1 provide the parts outside the CDR3, is NAGVMQNPRHLVRRRGQEARLRCSPMKGHSHVYWYRQLPEEGLKFMVYLQKENIIDESGMPKERFSAEFPKEGPSILRIQQVVRGDSAAYFCASLPGQGIVTEAFFGQGTRLTVV.

The rearrangement joins TRBV19 to TRBJ1-2; D not resolved. The CDR3 runs to 15 residues. V lost 1 base to trimming and J lost 7 bases, with 16 bases between them. CDR1 LNHDA and CDR2 SQIVND come from the germline V gene (reference sequence). The DNA of the CDR3 is TGTGCCAGTAGTATAGCCCTGAGCGTCCCGGGTGGCTACACCTTC. It is translated as CASSIALSVPGGYTF.

CDR3 DNA sequence: TGTGCCATCAGTGAGAGTCAGGGGAACTATGGCTACACCTTC. It translates to CAISESQGNYGYTF. The chain couples TRBV10-3 to TRBJ1-2, with D possibly TRBD1 on 6 matching bases. The CDR3 extends over 14 amino acids. Per germline, CDR1 ENHRY and CDR2 SYGVKD. The ends were cut back, 2 bases at V and 2 bases at J, with 9 bases in the middle.

V gene TRBV19 combines with J gene TRBJ1-5; D possibly corresponds to TRBD1 (5 bases). There are 15 residues in the CDR3. V was cut by 7 bases and J by 1 base, with 14 bases left in between. In germline, CDR1 is LNHDA, CDR2 SQIVND (reference sequence). The CDR3 loop is CASTVAGGSNQPQHF. The CDR3, as DNA: TGTGCCAGTACCGTCGCCGGGGGAAGCAATCAGCCCCAGCATTTT. The full variable domain, completed using reference TRBV19 and TRBJ1-5, is DGGITQSPKYLFRKEGQNVTLSCEQNLNHDAMYWYRQDPGQGLRLIYYSQIVNDFQKGDIAEGYSVSREKKESFPLTVTSAQKNPTAFYLCASTVAGGSNQPQHFGDGTRLSIL.

V gene TRBV5-1 combines with J gene TRBJ2-7, with D perhaps TRBD1 or TRBD2 (6 bases each). Trimming shortened V by 0 bases and J by 4 bases, and 17 bases separated the two germline ends. Germline CDR1 SGHRS, CDR2 YFSETQ. The length of the CDR3 is 16 residues. The CDR3 nucleotides are TGCGCCAGCAGCTTGGTTCCGGGGGCTGATTTGTACGAGCAGTACTTC. Protein product: CASSLVPGADLYEQYF.

The V gene is TRBV5-6, the J gene TRBJ1-5; 8 bases agree with TRBD1. There are 18 residues in the CDR3. Germline lookup yields CDR1 SGHDT and CDR2 YYEEEE. The ends lost 5 bases at V and 2 bases at J; junction bases unmatched: 15. The CDR3 loop reads CASSLGQGALWGNQPQHF. The CDR3 DNA follows: TGTGCCAGCAGTTTAGGACAGGGAGCCCTTTGGGGCAATCAGCCCCAGCATTTT.

CDR3 residues: CASSSAPGLASSEQFF. CDR3 in DNA: TGTGCCAGCAGTTCCGCCCCGGGACTAGCGAGTAGTGAGCAGTTCTTC. The chain combines TRBV6-5 with TRBJ2-1; 10 bases match TRBD2. The CDR3 runs to 16 residues. Trimming at V came to 4 bases and at J to 9 bases, leaving 12 bases not matched to a gene. Germline assignment: CDR1 MNHEY and CDR2 SVGAGI.

The chain employs TRBV7-3 and TRBJ1-4, with D possibly matching TRBD1 (5 bases). This CDR3 is built from 16 residues. Trimming pared 4 bases from V and 6 bases from J, leaving 18 bases between. Germline CDR1 and CDR2: SGHTA and FQGTGA. This chain's CDR3 is CASSSQLGTGDEKLFF. CDR3 bases: TGTGCCAGCAGCTCACAACTAGGGACTGGGGATGAAAAACTGTTTTTT.

This clone was found a few times. The chain combines TRBV7-9 with TRBJ1-1; D is undetermined. Germline lookup yields CDR1 SEHNR and CDR2 FQNEAQ (reference sequence). This CDR3 is built from 14 residues. The V and J ends lost 6 bases and 0 bases respectively, with 11 bases between them. DNA of the CDR3: TGTGCCAGCAGAGGCCTGGGCCTGAACACTGAAGCTTTCTTT. Protein product: CASRGLGLNTEAFF.

The chain carries TRBV27 and TRBJ1-1; the D is unclear. The germline V and J ends were trimmed by 3 bases and 4 bases, with 15 bases remaining between them. The germline V gene has CDR1 MNHEY and CDR2 SMNVEV (reference sequence). The CDR3 contains 15 residues. CDR3 protein: CASSFRRVVGTEAFF. The CDR3 DNA is TGTGCCAGCAGTTTTCGGCGGGTCGTCGGCACTGAAGCTTTCTTT.

The V gene is TRBV6-4, the J gene TRBJ2-3; TRBD2 matches at 16 bases. Germline trimming cut 6 bases from V and 6 bases from J; bases unmatched to any gene: 6. The CDR3 is 16 amino acids. Germline CDR1 MRHNA, CDR2 SNTAGT. CDR3 sequence reads: CASSQGTSGGADTQYF. The CDR3 DNA reads TGTGCCAGCAGCCAAGGGACTAGCGGGGGGGCGGATACGCAGTATTTT.

This clone has a single count. This chain joins TRBV4-2 and TRBJ2-3, with 8 bases lining up with TRBD2. The CDR3 is 17 residues long. In germline, CDR1 is LGHNA, CDR2 YNFKEQ. V lost 0 bases and J lost 2; bases outside the gene matches: 7. The CDR3 sequence: CASSQELAGGPTDTQYF. The CDR3, as DNA: TGTGCCAGCAGCCAAGAGCTGGCGGGGGGCCCCACAGATACGCAGTATTTT.

This clone appeared a single time. The V gene is TRBV2, the J gene TRBJ2-1; D is perhaps TRBD2 (5 bases). CDR1 and CDR2 (germline): SNHLY, FYNNEI. Trimming pared 7 bases from V and 8 bases from J, leaving 9 bases between. The CDR3 spans 11 residues. This CDR3 is CASMEVDEQFF. CDR3 DNA sequence: TGTGCCAGCATGGAGGTCGATGAGCAGTTCTTC.

The chain combines TRBV6-4 with TRBJ2-6; D is undetermined. The V gene lost 6 bases and the J gene lost 1 base, with 10 bases spanning the gap. Germline V gene data show CDR1 as MRHNA and CDR2 as SNTAGT. This CDR3 comprises 15 residues. The CDR3 region has the DNA TGTGCCAGCAGCCCTGGGATATCTGGGGCCAACGTCCTGACTTTC. Amino acid sequence: CASSPGISGANVLTF.

The rearrangement uses TRBV6-5 and TRBJ1-6; TRBD1 matches at 7 bases. V was pared by 2 bases and J by 7 bases, with 8 bases of the junction left unmatched. In germline, CDR1 is MNHEY, CDR2 SVGAGI. This CDR3 has 16 amino acids. CDR3 DNA: TGTGCCAGCAGTTACCGCGGACAGGTTGAGAATTCACCCCTCCACTTT. This gives the protein CASSYRGQVENSPLHF.

The chain couples TRBV9 to TRBJ2-3; TRBD2 matches 9 bases. Germline V gives CDR1 SGDLS, CDR2 YYNGEE. This CDR3 spans 15 amino acids. V lost 0 bases and J lost 4; bases outside the gene matches: 3. This CDR3 is CASSVGRGGPDTQYF. CDR3 DNA sequence: TGTGCCAGCAGCGTAGGGCGGGGGGGCCCAGATACGCAGTATTTT.

The chain is built from TRBV20-1 and TRBJ1-2, with D unclear. This CDR3 region has 10 residues. Germline CDR1 reads DFQATT; CDR2 reads SNEGSKA (reference sequence). Trimming removed 6 bases from V and 3 bases from J, with 5 bases in between. CDR3 loop: CSAGYYGYTF. In DNA form, the CDR3 reads TGCAGTGCCGGGTACTATGGCTACACCTTC.

The V call is TRBV18, the J call TRBJ2-5, with 9 bases identical to TRBD1. The closer fit of TRBJ2-7 to the DNA end suggests the J call may be wrong. Germline CDR1 and CDR2: KGHSH and LQKENI. This CDR3 is 17 amino acids long. The CDR3 region is CASSLGQGSGAFYEQYF. Here the CDR3 DNA reads TGTGCCAGCTCACTGGGACAGGGTTCCGGGGCGTTCTACGAGCAGTACTTC.